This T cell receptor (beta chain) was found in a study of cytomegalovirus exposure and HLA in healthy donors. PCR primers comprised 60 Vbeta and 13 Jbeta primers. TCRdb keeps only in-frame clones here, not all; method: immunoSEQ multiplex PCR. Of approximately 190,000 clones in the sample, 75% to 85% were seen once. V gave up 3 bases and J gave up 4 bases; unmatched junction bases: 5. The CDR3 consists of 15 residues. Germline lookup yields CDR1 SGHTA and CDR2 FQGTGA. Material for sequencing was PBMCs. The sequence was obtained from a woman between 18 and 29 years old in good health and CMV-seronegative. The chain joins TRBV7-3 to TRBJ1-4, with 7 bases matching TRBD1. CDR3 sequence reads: CASSLAGTVNEKLFF. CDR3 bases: TGTGCCAGCAGCTTGGCCGGGACAGTTAATGAAAAACTGTTTTTT. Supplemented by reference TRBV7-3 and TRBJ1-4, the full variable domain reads GAGVSQTPSNKVTEKGKYVELRCDPISGHTALYWYRQSLGQGPEFLIYFQGTGAADDSGLPNDRFFAVRPEGSVSTLKIQRTERGDSAVYLCASSLAGTVNEKLFFGSGTQLSVL.